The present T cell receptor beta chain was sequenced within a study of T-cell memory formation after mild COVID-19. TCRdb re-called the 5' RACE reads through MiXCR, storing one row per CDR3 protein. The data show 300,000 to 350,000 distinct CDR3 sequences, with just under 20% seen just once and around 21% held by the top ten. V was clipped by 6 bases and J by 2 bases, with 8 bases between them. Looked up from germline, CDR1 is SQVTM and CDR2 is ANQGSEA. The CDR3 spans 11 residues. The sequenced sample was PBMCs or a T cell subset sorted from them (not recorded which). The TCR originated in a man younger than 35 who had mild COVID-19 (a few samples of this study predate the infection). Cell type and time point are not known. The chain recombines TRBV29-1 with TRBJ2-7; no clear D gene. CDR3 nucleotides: TGCAGCGTCGACACTGCCTACGAGCAGTACTTC. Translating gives CSVDTAYEQYF.